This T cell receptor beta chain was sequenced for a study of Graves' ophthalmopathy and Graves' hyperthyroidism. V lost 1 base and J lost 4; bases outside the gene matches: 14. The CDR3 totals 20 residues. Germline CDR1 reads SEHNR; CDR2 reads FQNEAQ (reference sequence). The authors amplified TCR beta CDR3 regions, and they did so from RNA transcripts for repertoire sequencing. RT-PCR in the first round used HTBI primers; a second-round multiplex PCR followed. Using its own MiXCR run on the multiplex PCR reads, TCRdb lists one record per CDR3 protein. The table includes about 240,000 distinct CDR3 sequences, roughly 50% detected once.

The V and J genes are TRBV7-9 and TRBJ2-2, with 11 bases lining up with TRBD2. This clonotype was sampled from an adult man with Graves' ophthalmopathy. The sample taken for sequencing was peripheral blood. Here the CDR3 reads CASSLVAGLAGGRTTGELFF. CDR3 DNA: TGTGCCAGCAGCTTAGTGGCGGGGCTAGCGGGAGGACGGACCACCGGGGAGCTGTTTTTT.